The 4 T cell receptor beta chains in this list originate from one sample, sequenced in a study of post-analysis software for immune sequencing data. General observations from the study: Patients used about 5 TRBV segments, including TRBV5-6, TRBV5-1 and TRBV20-1, more often than controls.

TCR beta cDNA libraries included unique molecular identifiers. MiXCR was run by TCRdb on the PCR reads, yielding one entry per CDR3 protein. The profile covers fewer than 900,000 distinct CDR3 sequences, with around 46% appearing a single time and approximately 5% taken by the ten largest. Antigen specificity for these receptors is unknown. The sample taken for sequencing was blood. These receptors were obtained from a girl aged 10 to 17 with multiple sclerosis.

This clonotype was seen once. This chain uses TRBV7-9 with TRBJ2-1; D possibly corresponds to TRBD2 (6 bases). Trimming stripped 3 bases from V and 0 bases from J, with 15 bases between. The germline V gene encodes CDR1 SEHNR and CDR2 FQNEAQ (reference sequence). The CDR3 totals 17 residues. DNA for the CDR3: TGTGCCAGCAGCTTCGGACTATCGGGGAGCTCCTACAATGAGCAGTTCTTC. Its protein product is CASSFGLSGSSYNEQFF.

This clonotype was counted between two and nine times. The rearrangement links TRBV4-3 to TRBJ2-1; 8 nucleotides agree with TRBD2. Looked up from germline, CDR1 is LGHNA and CDR2 is YSLEER. V lost 1 base and J lost 5; bases outside the gene matches: 10. The CDR3 is 17 residues long. CDR3 bases: TGCGCCAGCAGCCAAGGTTTAATAGTAGCGGGAAACAATGAGCAGTTCTTC. Translation: CASSQGLIVAGNNEQFF.

This clonotype was seen a handful of times. The rearrangement links TRBV30 to TRBJ2-1; tentative D call: TRBD2 (5 bases). The CDR3 is 14 residues long. Germline values: CDR1 GTSNPN, CDR2 SVGIG (reference sequence). Trimming removed 4 bases from V and 9 bases from J, with 19 bases in between. The CDR3 nucleotides are TGTGCCTGGAACGACTACTCTCGCGGTAGTGAGCAGTTCTTC. Protein sequence: CAWNDYSRGSEQFF.

The table lists this clonotype with a few counts. The chain's CDR3 is CASSSQGSWYEPQHF. CDR3 sequence (DNA): TGTGCCAGCAGCTCCCAGGGCAGTTGGTATGAGCCCCAGCATTTT. J is TRBJ1-5 and V is TRBV7-2; tentatively, D is TRBD1 (5 bases). The CDR3 is 15 amino acids. Germline CDR1 SGHTA, CDR2 FQGNSA. The V end was cut by 4 bases, the J end by 8 bases, with 18 bases between.